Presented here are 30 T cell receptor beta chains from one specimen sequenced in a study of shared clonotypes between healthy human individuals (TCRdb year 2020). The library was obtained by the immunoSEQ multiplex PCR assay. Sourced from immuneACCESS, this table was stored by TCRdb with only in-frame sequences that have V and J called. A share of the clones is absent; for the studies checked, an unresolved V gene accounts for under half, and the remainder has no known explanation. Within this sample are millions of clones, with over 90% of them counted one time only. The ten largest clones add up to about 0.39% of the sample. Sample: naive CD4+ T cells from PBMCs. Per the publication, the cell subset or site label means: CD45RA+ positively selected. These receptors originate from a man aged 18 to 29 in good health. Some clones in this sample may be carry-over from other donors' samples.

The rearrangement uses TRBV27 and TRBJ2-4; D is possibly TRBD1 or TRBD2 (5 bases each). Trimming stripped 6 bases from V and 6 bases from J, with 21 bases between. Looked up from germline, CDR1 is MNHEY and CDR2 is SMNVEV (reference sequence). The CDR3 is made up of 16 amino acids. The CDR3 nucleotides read TGTGCCAGCAGGGGACCGGGACCCAGGCATGGAAACATTCAGTACTTC. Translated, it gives CASRGPGPRHGNIQYF.

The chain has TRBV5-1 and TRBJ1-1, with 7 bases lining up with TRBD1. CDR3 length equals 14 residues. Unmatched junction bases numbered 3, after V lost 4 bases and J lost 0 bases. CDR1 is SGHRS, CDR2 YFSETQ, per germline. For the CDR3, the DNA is TGCGCCAGCAGCAAGGGACAGTTGAACACTGAAGCTTTCTTT. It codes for CASSKGQLNTEAFF.

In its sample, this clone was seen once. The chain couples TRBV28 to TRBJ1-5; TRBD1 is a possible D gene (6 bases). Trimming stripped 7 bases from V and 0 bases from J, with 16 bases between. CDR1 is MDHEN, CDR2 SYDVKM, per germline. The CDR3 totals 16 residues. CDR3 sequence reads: CASTRGGPLSNQPQHF. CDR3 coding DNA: TGTGCCAGCACGCGGGGGGGCCCCCTTAGCAATCAGCCCCAGCATTTT.

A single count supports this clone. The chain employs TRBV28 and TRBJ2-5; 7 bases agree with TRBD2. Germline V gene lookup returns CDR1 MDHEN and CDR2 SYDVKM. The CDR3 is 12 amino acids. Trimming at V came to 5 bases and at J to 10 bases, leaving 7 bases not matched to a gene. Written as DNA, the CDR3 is TGTGCCAGCAGTCTCCTCAGGGAGGGCCAGTACTTC. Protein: CASSLLREGQYF.

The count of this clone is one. CDR3 sequence: CASSLWDNTEAFF. CDR3 bases: TGTGCCAGCAGCTTATGGGACAACACTGAAGCTTTCTTT. The chain is built from TRBV11-2 and TRBJ1-1; a possible D gene is TRBD1 (5 bases). Germline-derived CDR1 and CDR2 are SGHAT and FQNNGV. The CDR3 spans 13 residues. Deletions cut 2 bases from V and 2 bases from J, with 6 bases between. Drawing the rest from reference TRBV11-2 and TRBJ1-1, the complete variable domain is EAGVAQSPRYKIIEKRQSVAFWCNPISGHATLYWYQQILGQGPKLLIQFQNNGVVDDSQLPKDRFSAERLKGVDSTLKIQPAKLEDSAVYLCASSLWDNTEAFFGQGTRLTVV.

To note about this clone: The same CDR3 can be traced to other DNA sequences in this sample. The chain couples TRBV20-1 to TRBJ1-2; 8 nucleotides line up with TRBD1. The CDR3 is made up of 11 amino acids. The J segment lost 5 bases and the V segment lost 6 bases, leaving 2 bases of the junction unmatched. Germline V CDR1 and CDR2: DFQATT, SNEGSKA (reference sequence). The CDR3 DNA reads TGCAGTGCAAGACAGGGGTATGGCTACACCTTC. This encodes CSARQGYGYTF.

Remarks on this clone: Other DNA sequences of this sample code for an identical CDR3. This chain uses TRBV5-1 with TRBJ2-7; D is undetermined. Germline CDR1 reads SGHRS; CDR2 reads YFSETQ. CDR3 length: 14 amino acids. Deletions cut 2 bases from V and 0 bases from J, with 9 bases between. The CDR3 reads CASSFSGASYEQYF. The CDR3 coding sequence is TGCGCCAGCAGCTTCTCGGGCGCCTCCTACGAGCAGTACTTC.

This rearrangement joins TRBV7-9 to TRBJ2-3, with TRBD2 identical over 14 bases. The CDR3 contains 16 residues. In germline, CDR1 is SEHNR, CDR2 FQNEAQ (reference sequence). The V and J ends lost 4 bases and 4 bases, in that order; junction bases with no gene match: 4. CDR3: CASSSRLAGGPDTQYF. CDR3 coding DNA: TGTGCCAGCAGCTCCCGACTAGCGGGAGGGCCAGATACGCAGTATTTT.

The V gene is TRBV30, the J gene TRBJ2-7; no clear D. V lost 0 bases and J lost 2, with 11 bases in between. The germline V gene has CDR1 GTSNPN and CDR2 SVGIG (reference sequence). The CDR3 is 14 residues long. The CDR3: CAWSVYPSTYEQYF. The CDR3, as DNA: TGTGCCTGGAGTGTTTATCCCTCGACCTACGAGCAGTACTTC.

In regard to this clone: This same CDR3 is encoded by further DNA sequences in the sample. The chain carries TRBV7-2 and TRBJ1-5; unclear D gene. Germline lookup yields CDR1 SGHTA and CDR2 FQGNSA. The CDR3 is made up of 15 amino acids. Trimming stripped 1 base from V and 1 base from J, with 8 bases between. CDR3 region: CASSLGGRSNQPQHF. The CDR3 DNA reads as TGTGCCAGCAGCTTAGGGGGAAGGAGCAATCAGCCCCAGCATTTT.

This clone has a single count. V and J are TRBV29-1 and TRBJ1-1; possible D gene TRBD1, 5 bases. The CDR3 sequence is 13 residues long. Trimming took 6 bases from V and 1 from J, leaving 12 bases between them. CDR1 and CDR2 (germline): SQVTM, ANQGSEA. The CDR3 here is CSVVDGTNTEAFF. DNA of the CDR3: TGCAGCGTGGTCGACGGGACGAACACTGAAGCTTTCTTT. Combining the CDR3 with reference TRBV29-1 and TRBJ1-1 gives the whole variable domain SAVISQKPSRDICQRGTSLTIQCQVDSQVTMMFWYRQQPGQSLTLIATANQGSEATYESGFVIDKFPISRPNLTFSTLTVSNMSPEDSSIYLCSVVDGTNTEAFFGQGTRLTVV.

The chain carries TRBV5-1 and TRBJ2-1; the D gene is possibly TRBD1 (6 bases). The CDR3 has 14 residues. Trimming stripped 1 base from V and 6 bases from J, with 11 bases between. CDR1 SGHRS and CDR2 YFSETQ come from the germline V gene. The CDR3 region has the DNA TGCGCCAGCAGCTTGCCCACAGGGCCCAATGAGCAGTTCTTC. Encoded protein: CASSLPTGPNEQFF. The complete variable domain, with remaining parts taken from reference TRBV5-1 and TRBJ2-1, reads KAGVTQTPRYLIKTRGQQVTLSCSPISGHRSVSWYQQTPGQGLQFLFEYFSETQRNKGNFPGRFSGRQFSNSRSEMNVSTLELGDSALYLCASSLPTGPNEQFFGPGTRLTVL.

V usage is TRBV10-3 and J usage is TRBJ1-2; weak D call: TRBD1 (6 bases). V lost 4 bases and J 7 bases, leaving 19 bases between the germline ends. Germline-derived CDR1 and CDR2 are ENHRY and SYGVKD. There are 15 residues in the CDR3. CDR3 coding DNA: TGTGCCATCAGTGGCGACAGGACCACTTCTCGTGGCTACACCTTC. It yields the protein CAISGDRTTSRGYTF.

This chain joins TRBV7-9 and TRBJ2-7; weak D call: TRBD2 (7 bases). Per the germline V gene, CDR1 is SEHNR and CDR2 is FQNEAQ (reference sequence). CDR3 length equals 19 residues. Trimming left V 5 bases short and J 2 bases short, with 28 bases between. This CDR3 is CASSKRGGYQPSETYEQYF. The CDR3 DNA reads TGTGCCAGCAGCAAGAGGGGGGGATACCAGCCTTCCGAAACCTACGAGCAGTACTTC.

CDR3 nucleotide sequence: TGTGCCAGCAGCTTAAGCGGGTGGGGGAGGACTGAAGCTTTCTTT. Translated: CASSLSGWGRTEAFF. This chain joins TRBV7-3 and TRBJ1-1, with TRBD1 as a possible D gene (5 bases). The germline V gene encodes CDR1 SGHTA and CDR2 FQGTGA. This CDR3 has 15 residues. Trimming cost V 1 base and J 5 bases, with 14 bases left between them.

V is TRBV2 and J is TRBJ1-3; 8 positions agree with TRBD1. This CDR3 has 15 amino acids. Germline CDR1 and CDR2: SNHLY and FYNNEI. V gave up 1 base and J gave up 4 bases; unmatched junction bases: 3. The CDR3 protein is CASSEDRGKGNTIYF. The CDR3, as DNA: TGTGCCAGCAGTGAAGACAGGGGGAAAGGAAACACCATATATTTT.

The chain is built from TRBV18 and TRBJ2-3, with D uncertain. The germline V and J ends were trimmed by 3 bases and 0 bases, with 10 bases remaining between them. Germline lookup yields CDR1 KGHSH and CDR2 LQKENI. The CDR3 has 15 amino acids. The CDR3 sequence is CASSPGVSSTDTQYF. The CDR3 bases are TGTGCCAGCTCACCTGGTGTCAGTAGCACAGATACGCAGTATTTT.

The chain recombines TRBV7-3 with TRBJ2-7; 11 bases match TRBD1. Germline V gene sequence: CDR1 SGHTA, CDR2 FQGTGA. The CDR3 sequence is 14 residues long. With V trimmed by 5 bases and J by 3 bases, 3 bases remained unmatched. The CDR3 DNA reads TGTGCCAGCAGCATCGGGACAGGGGGCTACGAGCAGTACTTC. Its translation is CASSIGTGGYEQYF.

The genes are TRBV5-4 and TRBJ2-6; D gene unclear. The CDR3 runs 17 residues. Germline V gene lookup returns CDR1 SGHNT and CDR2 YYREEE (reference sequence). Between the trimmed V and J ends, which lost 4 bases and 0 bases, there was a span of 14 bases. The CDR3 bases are TGTGCCAGCAGCCCGCGGTACAGCAGCTCTGGGGCCAACGTCCTGACTTTC. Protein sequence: CASSPRYSSSGANVLTF.

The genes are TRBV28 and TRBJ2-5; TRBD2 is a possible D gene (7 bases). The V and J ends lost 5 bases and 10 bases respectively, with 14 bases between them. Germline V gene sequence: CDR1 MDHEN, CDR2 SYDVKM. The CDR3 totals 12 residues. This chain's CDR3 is CASSPKGGVQYF. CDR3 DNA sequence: TGTGCCAGCAGTCCCAAGGGGGGGGTCCAGTACTTC.

CDR3 amino acids: CASSLTRAGETQYF. The CDR3 nucleotides are TGCGCCAGCAGCTTGACACGGGCCGGAGAGACCCAGTACTTC. The chain is built from TRBV5-1 and TRBJ2-5; D unclear. V was cut by 1 base and J by 4 bases, with 11 bases left in between. The V gene's germline CDR1 is SGHRS and CDR2 YFSETQ. The CDR3 covers 14 residues.

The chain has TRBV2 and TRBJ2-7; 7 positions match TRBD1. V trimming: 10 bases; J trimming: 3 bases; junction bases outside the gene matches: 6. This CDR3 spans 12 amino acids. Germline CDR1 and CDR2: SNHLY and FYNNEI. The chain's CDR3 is CATGQNFYEQYF. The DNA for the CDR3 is TGTGCCACGGGACAGAACTTCTACGAGCAGTACTTC.

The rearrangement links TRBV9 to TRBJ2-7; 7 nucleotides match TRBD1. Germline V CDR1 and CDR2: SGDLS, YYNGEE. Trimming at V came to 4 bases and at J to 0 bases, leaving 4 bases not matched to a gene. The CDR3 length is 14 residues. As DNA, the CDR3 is TGTGCCAGCAGCCCAGGACAGGCCTCCTACGAGCAGTACTTC. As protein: CASSPGQASYEQYF.

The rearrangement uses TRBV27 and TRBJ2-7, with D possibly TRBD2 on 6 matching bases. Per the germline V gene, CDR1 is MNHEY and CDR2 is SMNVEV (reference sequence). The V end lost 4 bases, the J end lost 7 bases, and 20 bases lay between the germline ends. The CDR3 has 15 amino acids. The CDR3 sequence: CASSSLALGPLEQYF. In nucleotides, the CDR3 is TGTGCCAGCAGTTCCCTAGCGCTAGGTCCCTTGGAGCAGTACTTC.

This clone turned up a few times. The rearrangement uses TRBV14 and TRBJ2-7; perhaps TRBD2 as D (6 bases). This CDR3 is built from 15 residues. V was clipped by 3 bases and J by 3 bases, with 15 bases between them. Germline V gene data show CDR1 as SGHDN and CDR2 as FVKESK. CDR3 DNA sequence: TGTGCCAGCAGCCAGGAGTGGAGGGGAAGCTACGAGCAGTACTTC. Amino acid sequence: CASSQEWRGSYEQYF.

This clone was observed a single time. The CDR3 region has the DNA TGTGCCAGCAGCCTCCTACCCTCGAACACCGGGGAGCTGTTTTTT. Translation gives CASSLLPSNTGELFF. The gene calls are TRBV7-3 and TRBJ2-2; no clear D gene. The CDR3 is 15 amino acids. The V end was cut by 5 bases, the J end by 0 bases, with 10 bases between. CDR1 SGHTA and CDR2 FQGTGA come from the germline V gene. The full variable domain, with the rest looked up from reference TRBV7-3 and TRBJ2-2, is GAGVSQTPSNKVTEKGKYVELRCDPISGHTALYWYRQSLGQGPEFLIYFQGTGAADDSGLPNDRFFAVRPEGSVSTLKIQRTERGDSAVYLCASSLLPSNTGELFFGEGSRLTVL.

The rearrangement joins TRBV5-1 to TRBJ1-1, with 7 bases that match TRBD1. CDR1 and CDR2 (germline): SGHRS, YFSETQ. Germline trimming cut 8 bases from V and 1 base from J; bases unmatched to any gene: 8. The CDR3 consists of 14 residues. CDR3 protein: CASRGTAGNTEAFF. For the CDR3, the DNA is TGCGCCAGTAGGGGGACAGCGGGGAACACTGAAGCTTTCTTT.

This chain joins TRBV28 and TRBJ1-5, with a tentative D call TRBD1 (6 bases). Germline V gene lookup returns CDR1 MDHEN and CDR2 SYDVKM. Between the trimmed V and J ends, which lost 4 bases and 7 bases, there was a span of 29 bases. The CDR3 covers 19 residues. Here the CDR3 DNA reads TGTGCCAGCAGTTCCTACTTTAGGGGGGGAGTTATGGCGGGACAGCCCCAGCATTTT. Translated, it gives CASSSYFRGGVMAGQPQHF.

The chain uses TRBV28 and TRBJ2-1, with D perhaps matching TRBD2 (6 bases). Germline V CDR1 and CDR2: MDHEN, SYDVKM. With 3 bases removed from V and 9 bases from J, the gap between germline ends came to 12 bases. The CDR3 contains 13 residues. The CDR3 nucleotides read TGTGCCAGCAGTTTGGGACTCCCTCCTGAGCAGTTCTTC. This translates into CASSLGLPPEQFF.

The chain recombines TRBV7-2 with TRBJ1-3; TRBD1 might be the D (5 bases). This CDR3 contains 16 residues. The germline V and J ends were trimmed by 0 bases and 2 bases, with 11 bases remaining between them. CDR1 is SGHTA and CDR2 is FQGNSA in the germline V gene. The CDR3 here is CASSLARVRAGNTIYF. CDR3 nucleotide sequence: TGTGCCAGCAGCTTAGCGCGGGTCAGGGCTGGAAACACCATATATTTT.